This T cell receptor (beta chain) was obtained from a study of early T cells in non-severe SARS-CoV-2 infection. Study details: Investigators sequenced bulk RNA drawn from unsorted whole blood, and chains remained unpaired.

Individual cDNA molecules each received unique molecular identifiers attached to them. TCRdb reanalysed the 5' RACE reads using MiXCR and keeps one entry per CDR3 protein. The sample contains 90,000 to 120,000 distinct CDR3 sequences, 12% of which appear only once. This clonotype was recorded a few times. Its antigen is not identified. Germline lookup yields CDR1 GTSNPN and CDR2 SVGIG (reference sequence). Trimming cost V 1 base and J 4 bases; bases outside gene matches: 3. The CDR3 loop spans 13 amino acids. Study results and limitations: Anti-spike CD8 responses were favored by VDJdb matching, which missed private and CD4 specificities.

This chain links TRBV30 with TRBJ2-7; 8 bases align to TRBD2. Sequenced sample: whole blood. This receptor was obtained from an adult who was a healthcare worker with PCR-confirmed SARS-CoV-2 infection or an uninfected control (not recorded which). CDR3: CAWSGRGGYEQYF. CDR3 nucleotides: TGTGCCTGGAGTGGCCGGGGGGGATACGAGCAGTACTTC.